A selection of T cell receptor beta chains follows, all from one sample in a study of shared clonotypes between healthy human individuals. The repertoire was sequenced with immunoSEQ multiplex PCR; TCRdb's copy has only in-frame clones and lacks some. The top ten clones hold approximately 0.062% of a sample with under 650,000 clones, around 96% of them seen once. The sequencing sample was made of naive CD4+ T cells sorted from blood. These receptors were taken from a woman aged 30 to 39 in good health. The CDR3 runs from the conserved cysteine through the conserved F or W. A D gene is named only where the DNA matches it firmly. Clone size appears in some rows only: once, few, many, or a class for an expanded clone.

length	size	D	V	J	DNA	CDR3
15	once	TRBD1	TRBV6-1	TRBJ2-5	TGTGCCAGCAGTGATCCGAGACAGGGGGAAGAGACCCAGTACTTC	CASSDPRQGEETQYF
14	.	.	TRBV5-1	TRBJ2-2	TGCGCCAGCAGGGGGGCCCCGAACACCGGGGAGCTGTTTTTT	CASRGAPNTGELFF
16	.	.	TRBV19	TRBJ1-1	TGTGCCAGTAGTTCGAACATAGGAGACGGACTCCTTAGAGCTTTCTTT	CASSSNIGDGLLRAFF
13	.	.	TRBV6-1	TRBJ2-7	TGTGCCAGCAGTGATTTGAGGGTATACGAGCAGTACTTC	CASSDLRVYEQYF
15	.	TRBD1	TRBV28	TRBJ1-5	TGTGCCAGCAGTTTAAGGCAGGGGGGCGGGCAGCCCCAGCATTTT	CASSLRQGGGQPQHF
15	.	.	TRBV6-1	TRBJ2-7	TGTGCCACCGAAAGGTTGGGAGCCCGCGCCTACGAGCAGTACTTC	CATERLGARAYEQYF
19	.	TRBD2	TRBV9	TRBJ2-5	TGTGCCAGCAGCGTAGGCCTAGCGGGAGGTGGTTCGGTGGCAGAGACCCAGTACTTC	CASSVGLAGGGSVAETQYF
15	once	TRBD1	TRBV9	TRBJ2-5	TGTGCCAGCAGCGACTTGACAGGGGGCCCAGAGACCCAGTACTTC	CASSDLTGGPETQYF
14	.	.	TRBV28	TRBJ2-1	TGTGCCAGCAGTGTTTTGCGGGTAATCTATGAGCAGTTCTTC	CASSVLRVIYEQFF
14	.	.	TRBV5-4	TRBJ2-5	TGTGCCAGCAGCTTAAAAGAGTACCAAGAGACCCAGTACTTC	CASSLKEYQETQYF
15	.	TRBD1	TRBV18	TRBJ2-7	TGTGCCAGCTCACCAGGAGCGGGACAGGGGGGCGAGCAGTACTTC	CASSPGAGQGGEQYF
14	.	.	TRBV25-1	TRBJ1-2	TGTGCCAGCAGTGAACTGGGAAACATCTATGGCTACACCTTC	CASSELGNIYGYTF
12	.	.	TRBV28	TRBJ1-3	TGTGCCAGCAGCAGAGCCAGAAACACCATATATTTT	CASSRARNTIYF
15	.	TRBD2	TRBV10-1	TRBJ2-3	TGCGCCAGCAGTGGTTTGGGACTAGACCCAGATACGCAGTATTTT	CASSGLGLDPDTQYF
11	.	.	TRBV20-1	TRBJ1-1	TGCAGTTCCCCAGGGAACTTGGAAGCTTTCTTT	CSSPGNLEAFF
15	.	TRBD1	TRBV7-2	TRBJ2-7	TGTGCCAGCAGCTTAGCGACAGGGGCGACCTACGAGCAGTACTTC	CASSLATGATYEQYF
14	.	.	TRBV28	TRBJ2-7	TGTGCCAGCCAAACCTTGGGCCGGACCTACGAGCAGTACTTC	CASQTLGRTYEQYF
16	.	TRBD1	TRBV9	TRBJ2-7	TGTGCCAGCAGCGTAGGGGGACAGGGGTATAGCTACGAGCAGTACTTC	CASSVGGQGYSYEQYF
14	few	TRBD2	TRBV6-5	TRBJ2-7	TGTGCCAGCACAGAGACTAGCGGGGCCTACGAGCAGTACTTC	CASTETSGAYEQYF
15	.	.	TRBV5-6	TRBJ2-4	TGTGCCAGCAGCTTGTGGGCACACGCCAAAAACATTCAGTACTTC	CASSLWAHAKNIQYF
13	.	.	TRBV28	TRBJ1-4	TGTGCCAGCAACCCCATGGAGGGCGAAAAACTGTTTTTT	CASNPMEGEKLFF
14	.	.	TRBV19	TRBJ2-1	TGTGCCAGTAGTATGGGGCGAAGGGGGAATGAGCAGTTCTTC	CASSMGRRGNEQFF
14	.	.	TRBV28	TRBJ1-1	TGTGCCAGCAGTTTGAGGCTTTGGAACACTGAAGCTTTCTTT	CASSLRLWNTEAFF
16	.	TRBD2	TRBV10-3	TRBJ2-5	TGTGCCATCAGCTCCGGGACTAGCGGATACCAAGAGACCCAGTACTTC	CAISSGTSGYQETQYF
12	.	.	TRBV28	TRBJ1-1	TGTGCCAGCAGTTTGGGGTACACTGAAGCTTTCTTT	CASSLGYTEAFF
15	.	TRBD1	TRBV10-1	TRBJ1-1	TGCGCCAGCAGTCCCGGGACAGGGTTGGGCACTGAAGCTTTCTTT	CASSPGTGLGTEAFF
12	.	.	TRBV5-4	TRBJ2-1	TGTGCCAGCAGCTTGAGGGTGGGGGAGCAGTTCTTC	CASSLRVGEQFF
15	.	TRBD2	TRBV27	TRBJ2-1	TGTGCCAGCAGTTTAACGACTAGCGGGGGCAATGAGCAGTTCTTC	CASSLTTSGGNEQFF
13	.	TRBD1	TRBV28	TRBJ1-6	TGTGCCAGCCTCCAGGGGGGGAATTCACCCCTCCACTTT	CASLQGGNSPLHF
13	.	.	TRBV6-6	TRBJ1-5	TGTGCCAGCAGGCGGGACAGCAATCAGCCCCAGCATTTT	CASRRDSNQPQHF
15	.	TRBD1	TRBV7-3	TRBJ1-2	TGTGCCAGCAGCTTCGGGACAGGGCCCAACTATGGCTACACCTTC	CASSFGTGPNYGYTF
18	.	TRBD2	TRBV29-1	TRBJ2-1	TGCAGCGTTGTCCACCCGCGAACCATAGCGGGTTTATACAATGAGCAGTTCTTC	CSVVHPRTIAGLYNEQFF
16	.	.	TRBV18	TRBJ2-5	TGTGCCAGCTCACCATATCAGCCAGGCCGGCTGGAGACCCAGTACTTC	CASSPYQPGRLETQYF
15	.	.	TRBV28	TRBJ2-2	TGTGCCAGCAAGCTAGTGACTAGGAACACCGGGGAGCTGTTTTTT	CASKLVTRNTGELFF
13	few	TRBD1	TRBV19	TRBJ1-2	TGTGCCACCCACAGGGGCTATACCTATGGCTACACCTTC	CATHRGYTYGYTF
18	.	.	TRBV15	TRBJ2-1	TGTGCCACCAGCAGAGATAAGTGGCAGGGACTCTCCTACAATGAGCAGTTCTTC	CATSRDKWQGLSYNEQFF
15	.	TRBD1	TRBV4-2	TRBJ1-2	TGTGCCAGCAGCCAAGGGGACAGGGAAGGGTATGGCTACACCTTC	CASSQGDREGYGYTF
14	.	TRBD2	TRBV5-1	TRBJ2-7	TGCGCCAGCAGCTTCCCAGGACTAGCGGCAGAGTGGTACTTC	CASSFPGLAAEWYF
15	.	TRBD1	TRBV5-1	TRBJ2-7	TGCGCCAGCAGCTTGGCCGGGACAGGCGCCTACGAGCAGTACTTC	CASSLAGTGAYEQYF
15	.	TRBD2	TRBV5-1	TRBJ2-5	TGCGCCAGCAGCGGAGGACTAGGGAGGGTAGAGACCCAGTACTTC	CASSGGLGRVETQYF
13	.	.	TRBV5-6	TRBJ2-1	TGTGCCAGCAGCTTGCGGAACTACAATGAGCAGTTCTTC	CASSLRNYNEQFF
15	.	.	TRBV10-1	TRBJ2-1	TGCGCCAGCAGTGGGGGGACGACACGAGACAATGAGCAGTTCTTC	CASSGGTTRDNEQFF
16	.	.	TRBV30	TRBJ1-3	TGTGCCTGGAAACGACGGGACCGTAGCTCTGGAAACACCATATATTTT	CAWKRRDRSSGNTIYF
15	.	.	TRBV7-9	TRBJ2-7	TGTGCCAGCAGCTTAAGGGGGTCGGGAAAATACGAGCAGTACTTC	CASSLRGSGKYEQYF
12	.	.	TRBV28	TRBJ1-6	TGTGCCAGCAGTTCGAACGCGGCGCCCCTCCACTTT	CASSSNAAPLHF
15	.	.	TRBV6-1	TRBJ1-5	TGTGCCAGCGGAGCCGCGGGGACACGAAATCAGCCCCAGCATTTT	CASGAAGTRNQPQHF
19	.	TRBD2	TRBV10-3	TRBJ2-2	TGTGCCATCAGTGTTAGCGGGATAAGGACTAACGCGAACACCGGGGAGCTGTTTTTT	CAISVSGIRTNANTGELFF
11	once	.	TRBV6-6	TRBJ1-1	TGTGCCAGCAGCCGGGGGACTGAAGCTTTCTTT	CASSRGTEAFF
11	.	.	TRBV30	TRBJ2-1	TGTGCCTGGAGTGTCCCCGGTGAGCAGTTCTTC	CAWSVPGEQFF
15	.	TRBD2	TRBV19	TRBJ2-1	TGTGCCAGTAGTACCATAGCGGGAGTCGACAATGAGCAGTTCTTC	CASSTIAGVDNEQFF
15	.	.	TRBV10-3	TRBJ2-7	TGTGCCATCAGTGACCAACCAGGCGGCTCATCCGAGCAGTACTTC	CAISDQPGGSSEQYF
14	once	.	TRBV28	TRBJ1-4	TGTGCCAGCAGTTTGCCGGCGCAGGCTGAAAAACTGTTTTTT	CASSLPAQAEKLFF
13	.	.	TRBV6-5	TRBJ1-1	TGTGCCAGCAGTTACAGGGGGAACACTGAAGCTTTCTTT	CASSYRGNTEAFF
22	.	TRBD2	TRBV7-8	TRBJ2-7	TGTGCCAGCAGCTTATACGGGGGGGGGACTAGCGGGACCCCACGGAGTTCCTACGAGCAGTACTTC	CASSLYGGGTSGTPRSSYEQYF
12	once	.	TRBV11-2	TRBJ2-5	TGTGCCAGCAGCTCTGGGGGTGAGACCCAGTACTTC	CASSSGGETQYF
17	.	TRBD2	TRBV9	TRBJ2-1	TGTGCCAGCAGCCCCGAAATGACTAGCGGGGGGGTCAATGAGCAGTTCTTC	CASSPEMTSGGVNEQFF
15	.	.	TRBV19	TRBJ2-6	TGTGCCAGTAGCCACGGGTCCTCTGGGGCCAACGTCCTGACTTTC	CASSHGSSGANVLTF
19	.	.	TRBV19	TRBJ1-5	TGTGCCAGTAGTATAGTTCGACCTACACAGGCGTATAGCAATCAGCCCCAGCATTTT	CASSIVRPTQAYSNQPQHF
15	.	TRBD1	TRBV4-1	TRBJ1-5	TGCGCCAGCAGCCAAGCCAGGGGGCCGGGTGAGCCCCAGCATTTT	CASSQARGPGEPQHF